Shown below are 21 T cell receptor beta chains from a single sample sequenced in a study of cytomegalovirus exposure and HLA in healthy donors. The PCR used 60 Vbeta and 13 Jbeta primers. TCRdb's copy holds only in-frame clones and misses some; the assay was immunoSEQ multiplex PCR. The sample carries approximately 82,000 clones, 60% to 85% recorded once. Input material: PBMCs. These receptors were obtained from a man aged 35-49 years in good health and CMV-seronegative.

There are a few counts of this clone. The chain couples TRBV29-1 to TRBJ2-2; 7 nucleotides match TRBD1. CDR1 is SQVTM and CDR2 is ANQGSEA in the germline V gene. This CDR3 comprises 13 residues. V lost 6 bases and J lost 6; bases outside the gene matches: 7. CDR3 amino acids: CSVVDREPGELFF. CDR3 bases: TGCAGCGTCGTAGACAGGGAGCCCGGGGAGCTGTTTTTT.

The V gene is TRBV25-1, the J gene TRBJ2-7; 7 bases fit TRBD1. There are 14 residues in the CDR3. Germline V gene sequence: CDR1 MGHDK, CDR2 SYGVNS. V shed 8 bases, J shed 3 bases, and the junction held 10 bases outside the gene matches. The CDR3 spells CASSQSRGSYEQYF. The DNA for the CDR3 is TGTGCCAGCTCCCAGTCCAGGGGGAGCTACGAGCAGTACTTC.

This chain links TRBV11-2 with TRBJ1-2, with D unresolved. The CDR3 has 12 residues. Trimming removed 5 bases from V and 5 bases from J, with 9 bases in between. The V gene's germline CDR1 is SGHAT and CDR2 FQNNGV. The CDR3 sequence: CASSPGGYGYTF. CDR3 nucleotide sequence: TGTGCCAGCAGCCCAGGCGGGTATGGCTACACCTTC.

The rearrangement links TRBV5-1 to TRBJ1-6; perhaps TRBD1 as D (6 bases). The CDR3 contains 14 residues. In germline, CDR1 is SGHRS, CDR2 YFSETQ. The V end lost 5 bases, the J end lost 9 bases, and 15 bases lay between the germline ends. CDR3 sequence reads: CASREGVGISPLHF. Written as DNA, the CDR3 is TGCGCCAGCAGAGAGGGGGTTGGGATTTCACCCCTCCACTTT. Looking up the rest from reference TRBV5-1 and TRBJ1-6 gives the full variable domain: KAGVTQTPRYLIKTRGQQVTLSCSPISGHRSVSWYQQTPGQGLQFLFEYFSETQRNKGNFPGRFSGRQFSNSRSEMNVSTLELGDSALYLCASREGVGISPLHFGNGTRLTVT.

This rearrangement joins TRBV5-8 to TRBJ1-2; D call uncertain. V lost 4 bases to trimming and J lost 7 bases, with 14 bases between them. Germline CDR1 and CDR2: SGHTS and YDEGEE. The CDR3 spans 13 residues. Here the CDR3 DNA reads TGTGCCAGCAGCCATGAGGAGGTCGCTGGCTACACCTTC. This translates into CASSHEEVAGYTF.

The sample holds one count of this clone. The chain uses TRBV7-8 and TRBJ1-1; a weak D match, TRBD1 (6 bases). In germline, CDR1 is SGHVS, CDR2 FQNEAQ. The CDR3 totals 16 residues. The V end lost 1 base, the J end lost 8 bases, and 20 bases lay between the germline ends. The CDR3 nucleotides are TGTGCCAGCAGCTTAGGAACCTTTGGGGGGGCGAGGGAAGCTTTCTTT. This sequence encodes CASSLGTFGGAREAFF.

This clone is a singleton in its sample. The chain has TRBV6-1 and TRBJ1-1; 8 bases agree with TRBD1. Germline trimming cut 1 base from V and 5 bases from J; bases unmatched to any gene: 9. CDR3 size: 16 residues. The germline CDR1 and CDR2 sequences are MNHNS and SASEGT. CDR3 DNA: TGTGCCAGCAGTGAAGGTGAAGACAGGGGTTGGACTGAAGCTTTCTTT. This sequence encodes CASSEGEDRGWTEAFF.

With regard to this clone: The sample holds other DNA sequences that translate to the same CDR3. V and J are TRBV18 and TRBJ2-7; TRBD1 aligns across 8 bases. The V gene's germline CDR1 is KGHSH and CDR2 LQKENI. J was trimmed by 3 bases and V by 0 bases; bases with no gene match: 1. The CDR3 runs to 14 residues. CDR3 amino acids: CASSPPGQGYEQYF. The CDR3 region has the DNA TGTGCCAGCTCACCACCTGGACAGGGCTACGAGCAGTACTTC.

This clone was counted a few times. The V call is TRBV28, the J call TRBJ2-7; possibly TRBD1 for D (7 bases). Germline V CDR1 and CDR2: MDHEN, SYDVKM. This CDR3 comprises 13 residues. With 5 bases removed from V and 3 bases from J, the gap between germline ends came to 11 bases. The CDR3 bases are TGTGCCAGCAGTCGACAGGGAGGCTACGAGCAGTACTTC. It is translated as CASSRQGGYEQYF.

CDR3 sequence: CASSLVAAGGPNEQFF. The CDR3 DNA reads TGCGCCAGCAGCTTGGTCGCCGCGGGAGGCCCCAATGAGCAGTTCTTC. The chain combines TRBV5-1 with TRBJ2-1, with 8 bases aligning to TRBD2. The CDR3 is 16 amino acids. Germline V gene data show CDR1 as SGHRS and CDR2 as YFSETQ. V dropped 0 bases and J dropped 6; count of bases not matched to a gene: 8.

The chain couples TRBV14 to TRBJ1-3; D unresolved. With 5 bases removed from V and 4 bases from J, the gap between germline ends came to 9 bases. From germline, CDR1 is SGHDN and CDR2 FVKESK. The CDR3 spans 13 residues. The CDR3 region has the DNA TGTGCCAGCAGCGTCTATTCGGGAAACACCATATATTTT. It codes for CASSVYSGNTIYF.

The chain carries TRBV18 and TRBJ2-1; TRBD1 matches at 7 bases. V was clipped by 2 bases and J by 8 bases; unmatched bases: 9. This CDR3 comprises 15 residues. Germline V gene lookup returns CDR1 KGHSH and CDR2 LQKENI. This CDR3 is CASSPNRDSRDEQFF. The CDR3 DNA reads as TGTGCCAGCTCACCAAACCGGGACAGTCGGGATGAGCAGTTCTTC.

The rearrangement joins TRBV28 to TRBJ2-2; D is uncertain. V lost 3 bases and J 2 bases, leaving 10 bases between the germline ends. There are 15 residues in the CDR3. The germline V gene has CDR1 MDHEN and CDR2 SYDVKM. The CDR3 DNA reads TGTGCCAGCAGTTTCCTTCGACTCAACACCGGGGAGCTGTTTTTT. It specifies CASSFLRLNTGELFF.

V gene TRBV7-6 combines with J gene TRBJ1-4; no clear D. The V end lost 1 base, the J end lost 5 bases, and 11 bases lay between the germline ends. Germline loops: CDR1 SGHVS, CDR2 FNYEAQ. This CDR3 spans 15 amino acids. The CDR3 reads CASSLESSRNEKLFF. CDR3 DNA sequence: TGTGCCAGCAGCTTAGAGAGTTCCAGGAATGAAAAACTGTTTTTT.

The chain carries TRBV19 and TRBJ1-1; TRBD1 aligns across 10 bases. The V gene's germline CDR1 is LNHDA and CDR2 SQIVND (reference sequence). There are 14 residues in the CDR3. The V and J ends lost 0 bases and 6 bases, in that order; junction bases with no gene match: 1. Written as DNA, the CDR3 is TGTGCCAGTAGTATAGAGGACAGGGGGGCTGAAGCTTTCTTT. It encodes CASSIEDRGAEAFF.

This clone was seen a few times. This chain uses TRBV19 with TRBJ2-7, with D tentatively TRBD1 (6 bases). The V and J ends lost 6 bases and 2 bases respectively, with 20 bases between them. Germline V lookup: CDR1 LNHDA, CDR2 SQIVND (reference sequence). This CDR3 has 16 residues. This CDR3 reads CASRRGSTGGAYEQYF. CDR3 sequence (DNA): TGTGCCAGTAGACGTGGGTCGACAGGTGGGGCCTACGAGCAGTACTTC.

As to this clone: Other DNA sequences in the sample encode the same CDR3. J is TRBJ2-6 and V is TRBV7-9, with TRBD1 matching 10 bases. Germline lookup yields CDR1 SEHNR and CDR2 FQNEAQ (reference sequence). The CDR3 is made up of 19 amino acids. V lost 4 bases and J lost 0; bases outside the gene matches: 9. CDR3 residues: CASSWTGGGTSSGANVLTF. The CDR3 DNA reads as TGTGCCAGCAGCTGGACAGGGGGGGGGACCTCCTCTGGGGCCAACGTCCTGACTTTC.

The chain combines TRBV2 with TRBJ2-5; 7 bases map to TRBD1. J gave up 3 bases and V 8 bases, and 9 bases lay outside the gene matches. Germline V lookup: CDR1 SNHLY, CDR2 FYNNEI. This CDR3 region has 14 residues. CDR3 in amino acids: CASATPGTEETQYF. Written as DNA, the CDR3 is TGTGCCAGCGCGACCCCCGGGACAGAAGAGACCCAGTACTTC.

V and J are TRBV2 and TRBJ2-5, with 10 bases identical to TRBD2. With the DNA end fitting TRBJ2-7 better, the J assignment may be wrong. The CDR3 length is 15 residues. Per germline, CDR1 SNHLY and CDR2 FYNNEI. CDR3 sequence: CASSEPGLAQYEQYF. For the CDR3, the DNA is TGTGCCAGCAGTGAGCCGGGACTAGCGCAATACGAGCAGTACTTC.

This chain uses TRBV10-1 with TRBJ2-7, with TRBD2 as a possible D gene (6 bases). CDR1 is WNHNN and CDR2 is SYGVQD in the germline V gene (reference sequence). V gave up 6 bases and J gave up 0 bases, with 9 bases separating them. The CDR3 is 13 amino acids. CDR3: CASRAGRSYEQYF. DNA of the CDR3: TGCGCCAGCAGGGCGGGGCGCTCCTACGAGCAGTACTTC.

This rearrangement joins TRBV19 to TRBJ2-7, with a weak D call TRBD1 (9 bases). This CDR3 has 18 residues. Between the trimmed V and J ends, which lost 7 bases and 3 bases, there was a span of 28 bases. CDR1 and CDR2 from the germline V gene are LNHDA and SQIVND (reference sequence). CDR3 DNA sequence: TGTGCCAGTACCCCGGGACAGGGCTTAGTAGCGGGGCTCTACGAGCAGTACTTC. It specifies CASTPGQGLVAGLYEQYF. The complete variable domain, with remaining parts taken from reference TRBV19 and TRBJ2-7, reads DGGITQSPKYLFRKEGQNVTLSCEQNLNHDAMYWYRQDPGQGLRLIYYSQIVNDFQKGDIAEGYSVSREKKESFPLTVTSAQKNPTAFYLCASTPGQGLVAGLYEQYFGPGTRLTVT.